The source of this TCR beta chain is a study of T-cell memory formation after mild COVID-19. In the study overall: Largely donor-specific TCR clusters were found.

TCRdb re-called the 5' RACE reads through MiXCR, storing one row per CDR3 protein. Of 250,000 to 300,000 distinct CDR3 sequences in the sample, 15% to 20% were seen once. Deletions cut 5 bases from V and 7 bases from J, with 6 bases between. Germline V lookup: CDR1 SGHVS, CDR2 FQNEAQ. The CDR3 is made up of 12 amino acids. This receptor was obtained from a young man who had mild COVID-19 (a few samples of this study predate the infection). Cell type and time point are not known. The sequenced sample was PBMCs or a T cell subset sorted from them (not recorded which). The V and J genes are TRBV7-8 and TRBJ1-6; D gene ambiguous. The CDR3 coding sequence is TGTGCCAGCAGCGGTATAAATTCACCCCTCCACTTT. It is translated as CASSGINSPLHF.